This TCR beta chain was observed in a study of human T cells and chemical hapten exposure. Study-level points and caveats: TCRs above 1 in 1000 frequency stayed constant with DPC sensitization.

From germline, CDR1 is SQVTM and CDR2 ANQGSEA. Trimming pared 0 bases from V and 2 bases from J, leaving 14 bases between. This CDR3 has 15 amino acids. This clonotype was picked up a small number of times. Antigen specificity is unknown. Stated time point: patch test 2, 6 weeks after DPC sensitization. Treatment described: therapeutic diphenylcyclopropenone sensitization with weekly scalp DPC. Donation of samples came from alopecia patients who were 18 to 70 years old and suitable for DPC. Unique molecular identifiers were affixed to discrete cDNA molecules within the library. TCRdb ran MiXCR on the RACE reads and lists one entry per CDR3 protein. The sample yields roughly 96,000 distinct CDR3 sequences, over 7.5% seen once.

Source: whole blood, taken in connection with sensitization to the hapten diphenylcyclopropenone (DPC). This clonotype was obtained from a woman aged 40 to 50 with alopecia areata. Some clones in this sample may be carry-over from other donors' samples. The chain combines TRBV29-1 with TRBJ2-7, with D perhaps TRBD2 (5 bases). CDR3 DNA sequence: TGCAGCGTTGAAGATTACGGGGATAGCGCCTACGAGCAGTACTTC. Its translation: CSVEDYGDSAYEQYF.